The T cell receptor (beta chain) described here comes from a study of cytomegalovirus exposure and HLA in healthy donors. Findings and caveats of the study: After further analysis at a later stage, 15,000 to 20,000 TCR beta sequences were associated with HLA alleles at 0.05 false discovery rate. A highly shared variant cluster was judged a likely technical artifact. Across donors, most TCRs were seen rarely, yet some public ones were widespread. It emerged from a later analysis that several of the most significant clusters appeared to be linked to common viral pathogens.

The study ran its PCR with 60 Vbeta and 13 Jbeta primers. Profiled with immunoSEQ multiplex PCR; TCRdb holds only in-frame clones, not every one. The data hold roughly 89,000 clones, with roughly 80% observed a single time. Germline assignment: CDR1 SGHRS and CDR2 YFSETQ. CDR3 size: 15 residues. V shed 3 bases, J shed 7 bases, and the junction held 5 bases outside the gene matches. Regarding this clone: The antigen remains undetermined.

This clonotype was sampled from a man aged 30-40 years in good health and CMV-seropositive. This rearrangement joins TRBV5-1 to TRBJ1-4; 11 nucleotides line up with TRBD1. Sequenced: PBMCs. The CDR3 nucleotides are TGCGCCAGCAGCTCCTCCGGGACAGGGGGTGAAAAACTGTTTTTT. Its translation is CASSSSGTGGEKLFF.